These 27 T cell receptor beta chains were all obtained from the same sample, sequenced in a study of blood T cell repertoires in COVID-19. The repertoire was sequenced with immunoSEQ multiplex PCR; TCRdb's copy has only in-frame clones and lacks some. The sample consists of roughly 100,000 clones, over 85% of them appearing once. Sequencing was performed on peripheral blood. These receptors originate from a human donor with COVID-19, enrolled during active disease. The donor label of this sample is uncertain.

The chain couples TRBV9 to TRBJ1-3; 7 nucleotides match TRBD1. The germline gives CDR1 SGDLS, CDR2 YYNGEE. The CDR3 has 18 amino acids. Trimming took 3 bases from V and 0 from J; bases not matched to a gene: 12. CDR3 DNA: TGTGCCAGCAGCGGGCAGGGGGTCCCTTTGCACTCTGGAAACACCATATATTTT. Translated, it gives CASSGQGVPLHSGNTIYF. Together with reference TRBV9 and TRBJ1-3, the CDR3 gives the full variable domain: DSGVTQTPKHLITATGQRVTLRCSPRSGDLSVYWYQQSLDQGLQFLIQYYNGEERAKGNILERFSAQQFPDLHSELNLSSLELGDSALYFCASSGQGVPLHSGNTIYFGEGSWLTVV.

This chain joins TRBV19 and TRBJ2-7; 8 bases match TRBD2. Looked up from germline, CDR1 is LNHDA and CDR2 is SQIVND (reference sequence). The CDR3 has 15 residues. Unmatched junction bases numbered 8, after V lost 5 bases and J lost 2 bases. CDR3 in DNA: TGTGCCAGTAGTTCTCTTGGCGGGGGGACCTACGAGCAGTACTTC. Its protein product is CASSSLGGGTYEQYF.

This clone was seen a single time. The chain uses TRBV15 and TRBJ2-3, with D perhaps TRBD1 (5 bases). Trimming cost V 0 bases and J 0 bases, with 7 bases left between them. In germline, CDR1 is LNHNV, CDR2 YYDKDF (reference sequence). There are 15 residues in the CDR3. In nucleotides, the CDR3 is TGTGCCACCAGCAGAGACAGGGATAGCACAGATACGCAGTATTTT. Protein product: CATSRDRDSTDTQYF.

The CDR3 DNA follows: TGTGCCAGCAGCCAAACCACGCAGTACTCCTACGAGCAGTACTTC. As protein: CASSQTTQYSYEQYF. The rearrangement links TRBV11-2 to TRBJ2-7; the D is unclear. Trimming cost V 5 bases and J 0 bases, with 14 bases left between them. CDR3 length: 15 amino acids. The germline gives CDR1 SGHAT, CDR2 FQNNGV.

CDR3: CASRLEWASGGKRCQETQYF. CDR3 sequence (DNA): TGTGCAAGTCGCTTAGAGTGGGCTAGCGGGGGGAAACGGTGCCAAGAGACCCAGTACTTC. V is TRBV12-2 and J is TRBJ2-5; the table names TRBD2, a call not compared with the DNA. TRBV12-2 is flagged as a pseudogene. The CDR3 runs 20 residues.

The chain employs TRBV28 and TRBJ1-5, with D possibly matching TRBD1 (5 bases). The CDR3 runs to 15 residues. Trimming stripped 6 bases from V and 0 bases from J, with 12 bases between. In germline, CDR1 is MDHEN, CDR2 SYDVKM. The CDR3: CASSPGGYSNQPQHF. The CDR3 DNA follows: TGTGCCAGCAGCCCTGGGGGGTATAGCAATCAGCCCCAGCATTTT.

The chain combines TRBV12-3 or TRBV12-4 with TRBJ1-2, with D possibly TRBD1 on 6 matching bases. This CDR3 has 13 amino acids. Trimming left V 6 bases short and J 3 bases short, with 11 bases between. Here the CDR3 DNA reads TGTGCCAGCAGAGATACAGGGCACTATGGCTACACCTTC. Protein product: CASRDTGHYGYTF.

The gene calls are TRBV6-5 and TRBJ2-2, with 7 bases aligning to TRBD2. CDR3 length: 14 residues. Looked up from germline, CDR1 is MNHEY and CDR2 is SVGAGI. V trimming: 11 bases; J trimming: 3 bases; junction bases outside the gene matches: 9. CDR3 DNA: TGTGCCTGCCGGGCGGGAGTGGACACCGGGGAGCTGTTTTTT. This encodes CACRAGVDTGELFF.

The rearrangement joins TRBV21-1 to TRBJ1-6; the DNA was not compared with TRBD1, the D call given in the table. TRBV21-1 is labeled a pseudogene. CDR3 size: 17 residues. CDR3 nucleotides: TGTGCCAGCAGCCTCTGGGGGGGGCAGGGGGCCTGGTCACCCCTCCACTTT. Protein: CASSLWGGQGAWSPLHF.

The chain recombines TRBV24-1 with TRBJ1-5, with D perhaps TRBD1 (5 bases). The CDR3 covers 14 residues. Germline CDR1 reads KGHDR; CDR2 reads SFDVKD. The V end was cut by 2 bases, the J end by 2 bases, with 6 bases between. CDR3 residues: CATSDWGGNQPQHF. For the CDR3, the DNA is TGTGCCACCAGTGATTGGGGGGGCAATCAGCCCCAGCATTTT.

This clone was counted only a few times. The chain links TRBV30 to TRBJ1-1; no reliable D call. The germline V gene encodes CDR1 GTSNPN and CDR2 SVGIG (reference sequence). V dropped 6 bases and J dropped 1 base, with 6 bases sitting between them. This CDR3 is built from 11 residues. CDR3 in DNA: TGTGCCTGTGAGAGGAACACTGAAGCTTTCTTT. It yields the protein CACERNTEAFF.

This chain joins TRBV19 and TRBJ2-7, with 12 bases fitting TRBD1. Per germline, CDR1 LNHDA and CDR2 SQIVND (reference sequence). V shed 5 bases and J 6 bases; nucleotides not matched to a gene: 14. The CDR3 extends over 17 amino acids. The CDR3 nucleotides read TGTGCCAGTAGTGTGGATGGAACCGGGACAGGGGGCGGCGAGCAGTACTTC. Translating gives CASSVDGTGTGGGEQYF.

This chain connects TRBV6-5 to TRBJ1-6; weak D call: TRBD1 (5 bases). This CDR3 is built from 13 residues. Looked up from germline, CDR1 is MNHEY and CDR2 is SVGAGI. Deletions cut 6 bases from V and 5 bases from J, with 8 bases between. CDR3 sequence: CASRGLDNSPLHF. The CDR3 DNA is TGTGCCAGCAGGGGGCTGGATAATTCACCCCTCCACTTT.

The chain is built from TRBV28 and TRBJ1-1; D gene ambiguous. Germline values: CDR1 MDHEN, CDR2 SYDVKM. The CDR3 sequence is 13 residues long. Trimming removed 7 bases at V and 3 bases at J, with 12 bases between. CDR3: CASNPGPYTEAFF. Written as DNA, the CDR3 is TGTGCCAGCAACCCCGGTCCATACACTGAAGCTTTCTTT. Looking up the rest from reference TRBV28 and TRBJ1-1 gives the full variable domain: DVKVTQSSRYLVKRTGEKVFLECVQDMDHENMFWYRQDPGLGLRLIYFSYDVKMKEKGDIPEGYSVSREKKERFSLILESASTNQTSMYLCASNPGPYTEAFFGQGTRLTVV.

The chain recombines TRBV10-3 with TRBJ1-2, with no clear D. The V end was cut by 4 bases, the J end by 6 bases, with 24 bases between. This CDR3 has 17 residues. The germline V gene has CDR1 ENHRY and CDR2 SYGVKD. CDR3 protein: CAISAILGEGTLNGYTF. CDR3 nucleotides: TGTGCCATCAGTGCCATTCTTGGGGAGGGTACGTTAAATGGCTACACCTTC.

The rearrangement links TRBV2 to TRBJ1-6; tentative D call: TRBD1 (6 bases). V was shortened by 5 bases and J by 0 bases, with 11 bases between the two germline ends. Germline V gene data show CDR1 as SNHLY and CDR2 as FYNNEI. There are 16 residues in the CDR3. CDR3 DNA sequence: TGTGCCAGCAGTCCGGGGGGCAGCTCCTATAATTCACCCCTCCACTTT. It encodes CASSPGGSSYNSPLHF.

This clone was recorded once. V is TRBV6-5 and J is TRBJ1-3; D gene unclear. Looked up from germline, CDR1 is MNHEY and CDR2 is SVGAGI. V was trimmed by 2 bases and J by 1 base, leaving 12 bases between them. The CDR3 spans 16 residues. The CDR3 loop is CASSYGWSSSGNTIYF. The CDR3 coding sequence is TGTGCCAGCAGTTACGGCTGGAGTTCATCTGGAAACACCATATATTTT.

J is TRBJ2-7 and V is TRBV7-2, with TRBD2 as a possible D gene (5 bases). The V gene's germline CDR1 is SGHTA and CDR2 FQGNSA. The CDR3 contains 12 residues. Trimming removed 4 bases at V and 3 bases at J, with 7 bases between. CDR3 nucleotides: TGTGCCAGCAGCTCAGACTACTACGAGCAGTACTTC. As protein: CASSSDYYEQYF.

J is TRBJ2-1 and V is TRBV5-4; 10 bases agree with TRBD2. The J segment lost 10 bases and the V segment lost 4 bases, leaving 14 bases of the junction unmatched. Germline lookup yields CDR1 SGHNT and CDR2 YYREEE (reference sequence). The CDR3 extends over 16 amino acids. CDR3 region: CASSGGGSGRAREQFF. In nucleotides, the CDR3 is TGTGCCAGCAGCGGGGGAGGGAGCGGGAGGGCCAGGGAGCAGTTCTTC.

The chain joins TRBV4-2 to TRBJ1-3; D perhaps matches TRBD1 (5 bases). The germline CDR1 and CDR2 sequences are LGHNA and YNFKEQ. The CDR3 consists of 15 residues. Trimming pared 0 bases from V and 4 bases from J, leaving 10 bases between. CDR3 bases: TGTGCCAGCAGCCAAGACCGGGGGGAGGGAAACACCATATATTTT. Protein: CASSQDRGEGNTIYF.

This clone appeared once. The V and J genes are TRBV30 and TRBJ1-3; D call uncertain. Germline values: CDR1 GTSNPN, CDR2 SVGIG (reference sequence). V lost 4 bases, J lost 4 bases, and 11 bases lay in between. The CDR3 spans 13 residues. The CDR3 protein is CAWMVTGGNTIYF. Written as DNA, the CDR3 is TGTGCCTGGATGGTAACCGGGGGAAACACCATATATTTT.

V usage is TRBV7-2 and J usage is TRBJ2-5; 7 bases map to TRBD2. The germline gives CDR1 SGHTA, CDR2 FQGNSA. With 0 bases clipped from V and 5 bases from J, the junction kept 9 bases outside the gene matches. The CDR3 totals 16 residues. The DNA for the CDR3 is TGTGCCAGCAGCTTAGCTTCTAGCGGAAGGTGGGAGACCCAGTACTTC. It yields the protein CASSLASSGRWETQYF.

V gene TRBV11-2 combines with J gene TRBJ2-1; 7 bases agree with TRBD1. The CDR3 is 15 amino acids. The V gene end was trimmed by 2 bases and the J gene end by 8 bases; junction bases not matched to a gene: 9. Germline CDR1 and CDR2: SGHAT and FQNNGV. The chain's CDR3 is CASSLRGLTEDEQFF. Written as DNA, the CDR3 is TGTGCCAGCAGCTTAAGGGGGCTCACTGAGGATGAGCAGTTCTTC.

The V call is TRBV9, the J call TRBJ1-5; 7 nucleotides agree with TRBD1. The V gene end was trimmed by 3 bases and the J gene end by 7 bases; junction bases not matched to a gene: 10. The germline CDR1 and CDR2 sequences are SGDLS and YYNGEE. The CDR3 contains 15 residues. The CDR3 reads CASSAGTVSGQPQHF. DNA for the CDR3: TGTGCCAGCAGCGCCGGGACAGTTTCGGGCCAGCCCCAGCATTTT.

The chain joins TRBV6-5 to TRBJ1-1, with a tentative D call TRBD1 (6 bases). V was trimmed by 0 bases and J by 2 bases, leaving 10 bases between them. CDR1 is MNHEY and CDR2 is SVGAGI in the germline V gene. The CDR3 covers 15 residues. The CDR3 reads CASSYSDSPNTEAFF. DNA for the CDR3: TGTGCCAGCAGTTACTCGGACAGCCCCAACACTGAAGCTTTCTTT.

This clone was seen a single time. The gene calls are TRBV11-3 and TRBJ1-4; D unresolved. CDR1 and CDR2 (germline): SGHNT, YENEEA. V was trimmed by 5 bases and J by 15 bases, leaving 22 bases between them. CDR3 size: 14 residues. For the CDR3, the DNA is TGTGCCAGCAGCCCGACACCCGAGGGCCTGAATATGTTTTTT. Translating it yields CASSPTPEGLNMFF.

The J gene is TRBJ1-1, the V gene TRBV3-1 (or the pseudogene TRBV3-2); no reliable D call. Germline CDR1 and CDR2: LGHDT and YNNKEL (reference sequence). The CDR3 consists of 12 residues. V was pared by 0 bases and J by 10 bases, with 9 bases between. This CDR3 is CASSQEKLGAFF. The CDR3 DNA sequence: TGTGCCAGCAGCCAAGAGAAACTAGGAGCTTTCTTT.